Here is one T cell receptor (beta chain) with its context. Its cognate antigen is unknown. An equimolar mix of two oligonucleotides served as the beta constant-region primer for TRBC1 and TRBC2. Four rounds of PCR amplified the ligated cDNA using nested alpha and beta constant-region primers plus SP2. TCRdb re-analysed the UMI-ligation and nested PCR reads in MiXCR, keeping a single row per CDR3 protein. The top ten clones hold roughly 0.84% of a sample with roughly 91,000 distinct CDR3 sequences, approximately 14% of them seen once. This entry belongs to a study of naive and memory T cell subsets. Study observations and caveats: Activation and differentiation may alter RNA-based TCR counts.

Germline CDR1 reads DFQATT; CDR2 reads SNEGSKA (reference sequence). Between the trimmed V and J ends, which lost 1 base and 4 bases, there was a span of 13 bases. CDR3 length: 14 amino acids. The chain employs TRBV20-1 and TRBJ1-2; weak D call: TRBD1 (5 bases). The sequenced sample was central memory CD4+ T cells from blood. The source of this sequence is a human donor in good health. In nucleotides, the CDR3 is TGCAGTGCTAGAGGGGGGGGTCCCGGCTATGGCTACACCTTC. This encodes CSARGGGPGYGYTF.